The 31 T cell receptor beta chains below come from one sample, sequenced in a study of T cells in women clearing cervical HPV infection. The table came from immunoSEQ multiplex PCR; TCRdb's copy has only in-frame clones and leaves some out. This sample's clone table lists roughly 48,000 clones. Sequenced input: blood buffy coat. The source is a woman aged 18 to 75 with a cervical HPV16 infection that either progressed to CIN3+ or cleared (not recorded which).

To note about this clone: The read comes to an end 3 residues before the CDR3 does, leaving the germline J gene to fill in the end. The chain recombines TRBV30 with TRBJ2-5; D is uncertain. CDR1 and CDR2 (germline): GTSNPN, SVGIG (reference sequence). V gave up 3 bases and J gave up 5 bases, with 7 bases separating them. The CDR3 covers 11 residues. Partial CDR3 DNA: TGTGCCTGGAGCCCCAGGGAGACC. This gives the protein CAWSPRET. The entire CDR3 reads CAWSPRETQYF.

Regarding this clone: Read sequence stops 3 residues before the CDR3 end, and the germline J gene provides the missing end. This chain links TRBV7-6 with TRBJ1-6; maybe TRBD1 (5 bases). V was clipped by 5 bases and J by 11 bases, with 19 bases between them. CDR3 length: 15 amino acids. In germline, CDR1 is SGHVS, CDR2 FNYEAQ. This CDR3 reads CASSLGLGSGAPLHF. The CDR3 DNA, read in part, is TGTGCCAGCAGCCTTGGACTGGGGTCGGGGGCACCC. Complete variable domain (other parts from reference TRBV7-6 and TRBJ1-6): GAGVSQSPRYKVTKRGQDVALRCDPISGHVSLYWYRQALGQGPEFLTYFNYEAQQDKSGLPNDRFSAERPEGSISTLTIQRTEQRDSAMYRCASSLGLGSGAPLHFGNGTRLTVT.

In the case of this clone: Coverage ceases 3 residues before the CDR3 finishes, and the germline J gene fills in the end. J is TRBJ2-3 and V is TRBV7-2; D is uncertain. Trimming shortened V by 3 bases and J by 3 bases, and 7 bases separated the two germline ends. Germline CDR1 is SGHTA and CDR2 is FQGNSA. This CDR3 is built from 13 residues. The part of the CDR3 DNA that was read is TGTGCCAGCAGCTTGGCCATTACAGATACG. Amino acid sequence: CASSLAITDT. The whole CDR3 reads CASSLAITDTQYF.

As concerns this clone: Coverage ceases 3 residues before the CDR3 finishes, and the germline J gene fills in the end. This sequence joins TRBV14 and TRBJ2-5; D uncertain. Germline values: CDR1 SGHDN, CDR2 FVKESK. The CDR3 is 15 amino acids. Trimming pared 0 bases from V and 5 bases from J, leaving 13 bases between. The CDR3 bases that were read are TGTGCCAGCAGCCAAGATATATACACCGGGGAGACC. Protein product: CASSQDIYTGET. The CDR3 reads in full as CASSQDIYTGETQYF.

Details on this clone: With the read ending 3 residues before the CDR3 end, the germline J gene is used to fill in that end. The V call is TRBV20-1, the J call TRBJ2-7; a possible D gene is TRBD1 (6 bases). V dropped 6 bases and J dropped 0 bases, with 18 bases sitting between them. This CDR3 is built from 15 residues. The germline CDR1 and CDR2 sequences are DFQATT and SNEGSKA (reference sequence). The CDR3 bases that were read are TGCAGTGCGCAAGGAAGGGGGTATAACTCCTACGAG. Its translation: CSAQGRGYNSYE. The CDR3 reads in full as CSAQGRGYNSYEQYF.

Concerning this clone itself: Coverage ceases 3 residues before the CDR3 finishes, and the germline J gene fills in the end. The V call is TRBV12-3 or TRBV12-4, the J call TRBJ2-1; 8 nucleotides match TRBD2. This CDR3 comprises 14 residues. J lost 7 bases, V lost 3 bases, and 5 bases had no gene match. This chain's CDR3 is CASSFGGEINEQFF. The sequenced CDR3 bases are TGTGCCAGCAGTTTCGGGGGGGAAATAAATGAG.

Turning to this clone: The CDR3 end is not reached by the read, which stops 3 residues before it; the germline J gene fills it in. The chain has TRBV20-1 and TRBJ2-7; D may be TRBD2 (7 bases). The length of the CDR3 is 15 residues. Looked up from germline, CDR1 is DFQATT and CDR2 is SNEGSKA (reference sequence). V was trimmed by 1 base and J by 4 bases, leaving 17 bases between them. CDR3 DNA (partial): TGCAGTGCTAGAGTATCGGGGGGCTTTCCTTACGAG. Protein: CSARVSGGFPYE. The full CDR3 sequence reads CSARVSGGFPYEQYF.

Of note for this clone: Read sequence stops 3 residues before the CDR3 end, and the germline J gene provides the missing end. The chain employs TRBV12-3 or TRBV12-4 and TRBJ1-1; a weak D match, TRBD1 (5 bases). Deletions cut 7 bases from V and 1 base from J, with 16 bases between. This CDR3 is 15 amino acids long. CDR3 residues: CASTPGVRGNTEAFF. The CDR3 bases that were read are TGTGCCAGCACCCCCGGAGTAAGGGGGAACACTGAA.

CDR3 DNA, as far as it was read: TGTGCCTGGAGTGTAAGGGCCGAG. Its protein product is CAWSVRAE. The full CDR3 reads CAWSVRAEQYF. The chain employs TRBV30 and TRBJ2-7; D gene unclear. The CDR3 end falls 3 residues outside the read, so it is completed with the germline J gene. The V gene lost 0 bases and the J gene lost 6 bases, with 6 bases spanning the gap. CDR3 length: 11 amino acids. CDR1 GTSNPN and CDR2 SVGIG come from the germline V gene (reference sequence).

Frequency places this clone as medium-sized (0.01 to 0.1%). Partial CDR3 DNA: TGTGCCAGCAGCTTAGGGGGGGGCGGGAGTCCCACAGATACG. It is translated as CASSLGGGGSPTDT. The full CDR3 reads CASSLGGGGSPTDTQYF. The chain combines TRBV7-8 with TRBJ2-3; the D gene is possibly TRBD2 (7 bases). The read gets to within 3 residues of the CDR3 end, and the germline J gene fills in the rest. This CDR3 has 17 residues. V shed 1 base and J shed 2 bases, with 16 bases lying between them. Germline V CDR1 and CDR2: SGHVS, FQNEAQ.

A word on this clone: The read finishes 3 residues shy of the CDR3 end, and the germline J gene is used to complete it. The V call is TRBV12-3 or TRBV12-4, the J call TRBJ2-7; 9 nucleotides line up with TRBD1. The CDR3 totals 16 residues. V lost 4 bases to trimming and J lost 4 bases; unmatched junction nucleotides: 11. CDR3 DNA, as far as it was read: TGTGCCAGCAGTTCGCTCCGGGACAGGGCAAGTTACGAG. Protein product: CASSSLRDRASYE. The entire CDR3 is CASSSLRDRASYEQYF.

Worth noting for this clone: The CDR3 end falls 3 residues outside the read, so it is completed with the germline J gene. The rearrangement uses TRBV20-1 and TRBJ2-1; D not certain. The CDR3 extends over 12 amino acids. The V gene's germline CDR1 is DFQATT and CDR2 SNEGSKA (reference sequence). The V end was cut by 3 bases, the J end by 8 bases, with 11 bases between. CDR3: CSARISRHEQFF. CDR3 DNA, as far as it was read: TGCAGTGCTAGGATTAGCCGCCATGAG.

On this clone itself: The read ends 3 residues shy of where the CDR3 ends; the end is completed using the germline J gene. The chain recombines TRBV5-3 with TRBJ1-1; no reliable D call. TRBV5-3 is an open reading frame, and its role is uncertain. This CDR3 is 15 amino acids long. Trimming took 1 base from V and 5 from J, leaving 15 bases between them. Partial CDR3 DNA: TGTGCCAGAAGCTTGTGCCGGCGGGAACTTACTGAA. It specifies CARSLCRRELTE. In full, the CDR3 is CARSLCRRELTEAFF.

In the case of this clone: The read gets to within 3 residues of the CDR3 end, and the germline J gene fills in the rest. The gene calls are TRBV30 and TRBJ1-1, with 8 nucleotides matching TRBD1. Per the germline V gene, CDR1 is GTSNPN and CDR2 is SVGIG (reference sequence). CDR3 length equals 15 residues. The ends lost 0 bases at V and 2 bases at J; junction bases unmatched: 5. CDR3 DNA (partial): TGTGCCTGGAGTGTAAGAACAGGGGGTAACACTGAA. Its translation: CAWSVRTGGNTE. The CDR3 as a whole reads CAWSVRTGGNTEAFF.

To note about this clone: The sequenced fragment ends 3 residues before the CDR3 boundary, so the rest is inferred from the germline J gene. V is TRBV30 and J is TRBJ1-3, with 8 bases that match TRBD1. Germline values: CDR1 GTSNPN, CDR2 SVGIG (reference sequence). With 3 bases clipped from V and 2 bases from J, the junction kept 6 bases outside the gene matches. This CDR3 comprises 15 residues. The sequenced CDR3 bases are TGTGCCTGGAGAACAACAGGGGGAGCTGGAAACACC. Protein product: CAWRTTGGAGNT. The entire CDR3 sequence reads CAWRTTGGAGNTIYF. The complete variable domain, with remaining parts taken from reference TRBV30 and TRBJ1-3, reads SQTIHQWPATLVQPVGSPLSLECTVEGTSNPNLYWYRQAAGRGLQLLFYSVGIGQISSEVPQNLSASRPQDRQFILSSKKLLLSDSGFYLCAWRTTGGAGNTIYFGEGSWLTVV.

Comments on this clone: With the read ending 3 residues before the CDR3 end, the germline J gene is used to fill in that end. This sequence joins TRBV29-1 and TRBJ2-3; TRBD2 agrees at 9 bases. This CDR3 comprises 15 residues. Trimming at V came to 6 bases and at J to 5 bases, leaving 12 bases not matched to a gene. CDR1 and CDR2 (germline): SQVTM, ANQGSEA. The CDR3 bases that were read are TGCAGCGTCTCCGGGACTAGCTCGGAGGTAGATACG. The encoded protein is CSVSGTSSEVDT. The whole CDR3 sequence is CSVSGTSSEVDTQYF.

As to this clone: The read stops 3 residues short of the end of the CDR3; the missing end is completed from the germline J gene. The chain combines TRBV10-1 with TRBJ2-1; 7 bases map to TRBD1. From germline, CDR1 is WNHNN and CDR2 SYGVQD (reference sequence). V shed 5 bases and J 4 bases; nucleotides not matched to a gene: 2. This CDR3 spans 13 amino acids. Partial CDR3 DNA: TGCGCCAGCAGTAAGACAGGGTACAATGAG. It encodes CASSKTGYNE. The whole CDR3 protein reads CASSKTGYNEQFF.

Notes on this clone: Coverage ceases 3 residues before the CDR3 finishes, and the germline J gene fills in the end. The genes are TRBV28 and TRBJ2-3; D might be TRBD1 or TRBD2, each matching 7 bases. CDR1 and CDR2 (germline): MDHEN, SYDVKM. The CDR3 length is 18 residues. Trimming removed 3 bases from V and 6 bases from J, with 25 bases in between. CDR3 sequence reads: CASSLRQGLGGRMDTQYF. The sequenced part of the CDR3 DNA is TGTGCCAGCAGTTTGAGACAGGGACTCGGCGGGAGAATGGATACG.

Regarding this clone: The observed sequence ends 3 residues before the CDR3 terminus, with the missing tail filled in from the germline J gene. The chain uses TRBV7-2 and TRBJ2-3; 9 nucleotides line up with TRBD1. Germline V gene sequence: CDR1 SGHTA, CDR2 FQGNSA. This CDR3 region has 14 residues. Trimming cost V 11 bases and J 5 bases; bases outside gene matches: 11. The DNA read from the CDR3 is TGTGCCTCCGACAGGGGGGGGGCTATAGATACG. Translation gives CASDRGGAIDT. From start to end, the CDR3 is CASDRGGAIDTQYF.

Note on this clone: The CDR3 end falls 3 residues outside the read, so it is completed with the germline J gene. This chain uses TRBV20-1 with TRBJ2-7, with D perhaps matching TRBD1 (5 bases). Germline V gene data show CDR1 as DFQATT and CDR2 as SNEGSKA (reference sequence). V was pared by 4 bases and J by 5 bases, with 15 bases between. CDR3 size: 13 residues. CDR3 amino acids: CSAIGQGGDEQYF. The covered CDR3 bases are TGCAGTGCTATAGGTCAGGGTGGGGACGAG.

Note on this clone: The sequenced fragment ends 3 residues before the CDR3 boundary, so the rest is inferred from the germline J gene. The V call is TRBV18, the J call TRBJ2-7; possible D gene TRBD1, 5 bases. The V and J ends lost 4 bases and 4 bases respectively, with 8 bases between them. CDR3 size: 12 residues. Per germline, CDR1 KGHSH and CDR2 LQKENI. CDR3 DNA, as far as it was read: TGTGCCAGCTCACTAGACAGTTACGAG. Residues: CASSLDSYE. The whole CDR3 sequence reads CASSLDSYEQYF.

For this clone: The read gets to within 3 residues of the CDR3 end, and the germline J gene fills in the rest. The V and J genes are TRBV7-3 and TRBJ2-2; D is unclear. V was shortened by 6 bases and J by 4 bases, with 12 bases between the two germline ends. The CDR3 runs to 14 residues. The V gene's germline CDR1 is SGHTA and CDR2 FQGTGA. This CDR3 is CASSPVPATGELFF. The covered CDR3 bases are TGTGCCAGCAGTCCGGTACCTGCCACCGGGGAG. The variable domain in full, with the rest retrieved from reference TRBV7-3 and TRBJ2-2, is GAGVSQTPSNKVTEKGKYVELRCDPISGHTALYWYRQSLGQGPEFLIYFQGTGAADDSGLPNDRFFAVRPEGSVSTLKIQRTERGDSAVYLCASSPVPATGELFFGEGSRLTVL.

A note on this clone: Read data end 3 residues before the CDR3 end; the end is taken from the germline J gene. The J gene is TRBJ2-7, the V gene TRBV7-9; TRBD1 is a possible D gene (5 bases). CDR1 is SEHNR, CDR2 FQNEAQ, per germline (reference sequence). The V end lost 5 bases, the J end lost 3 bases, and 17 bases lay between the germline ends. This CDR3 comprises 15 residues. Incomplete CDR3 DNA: TGTGCCAGCAGCCCACCGGACAAAATTCGCTACGAG. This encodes CASSPPDKIRYE. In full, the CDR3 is CASSPPDKIRYEQYF.

CDR3 bases read: TGTGCCAGCAGTACTTCCATAGGACAGGGCACGAATCAGCCC. Translation gives CASSTSIGQGTNQP. The CDR3 in full is CASSTSIGQGTNQPQHF. The rearrangement links TRBV27 to TRBJ1-5, with TRBD1 matching 8 bases. The CDR3 goes on 3 residues after the read ends, and that part is filled in from the germline J gene. V shed 5 bases and J 4 bases; nucleotides not matched to a gene: 13. CDR3 size: 17 residues. CDR1 is MNHEY, CDR2 SMNVEV, per germline (reference sequence).

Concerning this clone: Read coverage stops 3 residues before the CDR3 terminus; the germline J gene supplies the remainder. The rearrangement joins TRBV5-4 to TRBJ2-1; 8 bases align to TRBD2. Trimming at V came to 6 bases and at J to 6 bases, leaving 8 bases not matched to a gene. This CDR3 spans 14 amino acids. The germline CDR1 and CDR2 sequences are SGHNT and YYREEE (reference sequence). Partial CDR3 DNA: TGTGCCAGCAAGAAAGCGGGAGAGGTCAATGAG. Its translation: CASKKAGEVNE. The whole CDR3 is CASKKAGEVNEQFF.

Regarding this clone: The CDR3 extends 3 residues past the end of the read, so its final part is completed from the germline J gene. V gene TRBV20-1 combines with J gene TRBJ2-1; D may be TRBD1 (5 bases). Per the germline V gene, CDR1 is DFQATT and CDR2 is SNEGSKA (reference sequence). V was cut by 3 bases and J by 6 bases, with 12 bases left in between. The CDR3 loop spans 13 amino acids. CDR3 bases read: TGCAGTGCTAGCCCAGGGATGAGCAATGAG. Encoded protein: CSASPGMSNE. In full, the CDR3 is CSASPGMSNEQFF.

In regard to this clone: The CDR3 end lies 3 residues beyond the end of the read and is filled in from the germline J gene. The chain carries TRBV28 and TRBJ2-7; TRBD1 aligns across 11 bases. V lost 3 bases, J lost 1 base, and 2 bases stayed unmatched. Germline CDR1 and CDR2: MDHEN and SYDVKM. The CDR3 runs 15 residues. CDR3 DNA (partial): TGTGCCAGCAGTTTGGGACAGGGGGGATCCTACGAG. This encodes CASSLGQGGSYE. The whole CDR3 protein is CASSLGQGGSYEQYF. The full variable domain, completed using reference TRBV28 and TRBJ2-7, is DVKVTQSSRYLVKRTGEKVFLECVQDMDHENMFWYRQDPGLGLRLIYFSYDVKMKEKGDIPEGYSVSREKKERFSLILESASTNQTSMYLCASSLGQGGSYEQYFGPGTRLTVT.

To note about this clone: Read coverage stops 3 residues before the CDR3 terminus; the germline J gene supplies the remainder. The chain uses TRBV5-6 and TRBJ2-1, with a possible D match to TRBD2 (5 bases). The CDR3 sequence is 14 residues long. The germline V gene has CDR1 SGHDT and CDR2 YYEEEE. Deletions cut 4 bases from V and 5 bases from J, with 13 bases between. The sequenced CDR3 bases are TGTGCCAGCAGCCTTCCGGGGAACCACAATGAG. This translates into CASSLPGNHNE. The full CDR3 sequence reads CASSLPGNHNEQFF.

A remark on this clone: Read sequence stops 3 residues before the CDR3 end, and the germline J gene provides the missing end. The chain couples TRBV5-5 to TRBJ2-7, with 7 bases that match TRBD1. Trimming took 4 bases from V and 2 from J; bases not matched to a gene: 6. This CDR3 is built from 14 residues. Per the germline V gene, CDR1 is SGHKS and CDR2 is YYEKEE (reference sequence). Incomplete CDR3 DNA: TGTGCCAGCAGCACGGCCGGGACAGCCTACGAG. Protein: CASSTAGTAYE. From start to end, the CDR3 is CASSTAGTAYEQYF.

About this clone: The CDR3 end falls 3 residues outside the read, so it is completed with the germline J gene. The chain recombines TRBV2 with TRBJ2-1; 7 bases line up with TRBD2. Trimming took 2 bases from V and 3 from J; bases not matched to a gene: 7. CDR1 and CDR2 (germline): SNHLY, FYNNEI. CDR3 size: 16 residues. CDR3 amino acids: CASSERLADRYNEQFF. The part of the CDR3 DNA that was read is TGTGCCAGCAGTGAACGGCTAGCGGACCGCTACAATGAG. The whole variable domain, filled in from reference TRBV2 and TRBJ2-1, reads EPEVTQTPSHQVTQMGQEVILRCVPISNHLYFYWYRQILGQKVEFLVSFYNNEISEKSEIFDDQFSVERPDGSNFTLKIRSTKLEDSAMYFCASSERLADRYNEQFFGPGTRLTVL.

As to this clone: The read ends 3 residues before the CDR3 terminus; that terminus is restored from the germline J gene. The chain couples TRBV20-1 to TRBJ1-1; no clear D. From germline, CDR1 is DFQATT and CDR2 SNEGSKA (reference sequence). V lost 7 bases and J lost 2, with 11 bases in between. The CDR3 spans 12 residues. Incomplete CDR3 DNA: TGCAGTGGGCTGAGACATAACACTGAA. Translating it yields CSGLRHNTE. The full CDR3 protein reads CSGLRHNTEAFF.